This entry lists 27 T cell receptor beta chains sequenced from one sample in a study of blood T cell repertoires in COVID-19. Profiled with immunoSEQ multiplex PCR; TCRdb holds only in-frame clones, not every one. The sample lists 300,000 or so clones; about 89% were seen once. Sequenced input: peripheral blood. These receptors all stem from a woman aged 45-60 years who had recovered from COVID-19.

In its sample, this clone was seen a few times. The chain links TRBV6-4 to TRBJ2-3; 10 bases are a match to TRBD1. The J segment lost 6 bases and the V segment lost 0 bases, leaving 3 bases of the junction unmatched. This CDR3 region has 15 residues. Germline V gene data show CDR1 as MRHNA and CDR2 as SNTAGT. CDR3 nucleotide sequence: TGTGCCAGCAGTGACTCGACAGGGGGCGGGGATACGCAGTATTTT. This translates into CASSDSTGGGDTQYF.

The chain carries TRBV7-6 and TRBJ2-7; D not resolved. Germline V gene data show CDR1 as SGHVS and CDR2 as FNYEAQ. The CDR3 is 15 amino acids. V lost 4 bases, J lost 1 base, and 14 bases lay in between. The CDR3 is CASSSRPAGSYEQYF. The CDR3 DNA reads as TGTGCCAGCAGCTCCCGACCCGCCGGGTCCTACGAGCAGTACTTC.

The genes are TRBV2 and TRBJ1-4, with a tentative D call TRBD1 (5 bases). CDR3 length: 12 residues. Trimming took off 6 bases at V and 8 bases at J, with 10 bases between the two ends. Germline-derived CDR1 and CDR2 are SNHLY and FYNNEI. CDR3: CASRQEGEKLFF. Written as DNA, the CDR3 is TGTGCCAGCAGGCAGGAGGGGGAAAAACTGTTTTTT.

This rearrangement joins TRBV9 to TRBJ1-2; tentatively, D is TRBD1 (5 bases). CDR1 is SGDLS, CDR2 YYNGEE, per germline. The ends were cut back, 4 bases at V and 4 bases at J, with 14 bases in the middle. This CDR3 spans 14 amino acids. DNA of the CDR3: TGTGCCAGCAGCTCTGGGAGGGGATTCTATGGCTACACCTTC. This sequence encodes CASSSGRGFYGYTF.

The chain joins TRBV10-3 to TRBJ2-6; tentatively, D is TRBD2 (5 bases). The CDR3 has 20 residues. The V gene lost 0 bases and the J gene lost 0 bases, with 18 bases spanning the gap. Germline assignment: CDR1 ENHRY and CDR2 SYGVKD. The CDR3 region has the DNA TGTGCCATCAGTGAGTCGTTCGGGGTCGGAGCGGACTCTGGGGCCAACGTCCTGACTTTC. The encoded protein is CAISESFGVGADSGANVLTF.

The rearrangement links TRBV9 to TRBJ2-1; TRBD2 matches 9 bases. The CDR3 is 15 residues long. V shed 1 base and J 4 bases; nucleotides not matched to a gene: 3. Germline CDR1 is SGDLS and CDR2 is YYNGEE. CDR3 sequence (DNA): TGTGCCAGCAGCGTATTAGCGGGAGTATACAATGAGCAGTTCTTC. It is translated as CASSVLAGVYNEQFF.

CDR3: CASRPGQGWADTQYF. CDR3 sequence (DNA): TGTGCCAGCCGCCCGGGACAGGGGTGGGCAGATACGCAGTATTTT. The chain couples TRBV6-1 to TRBJ2-3, with 10 nucleotides matching TRBD1. The length of the CDR3 is 15 residues. CDR1 and CDR2 (germline): MNHNS, SASEGT. J gave up 4 bases and V 8 bases, and 9 bases lay outside the gene matches.

This chain connects TRBV9 to TRBJ2-1; D perhaps matches TRBD2 (6 bases). This CDR3 is built from 18 residues. Germline assignment: CDR1 SGDLS and CDR2 YYNGEE. V lost 0 bases to trimming and J lost 0 bases, with 16 bases between them. CDR3 residues: CASSVAVRTKSSYNEQFF. CDR3 DNA: TGTGCCAGCAGCGTAGCAGTCAGGACTAAAAGCTCCTACAATGAGCAGTTCTTC. The whole variable domain, filled in from reference TRBV9 and TRBJ2-1, reads DSGVTQTPKHLITATGQRVTLRCSPRSGDLSVYWYQQSLDQGLQFLIQYYNGEERAKGNILERFSAQQFPDLHSELNLSSLELGDSALYFCASSVAVRTKSSYNEQFFGPGTRLTVL.

This chain joins TRBV6-2 or TRBV6-3 and TRBJ2-7; 12 nucleotides line up with TRBD2. With 2 bases clipped from V and 1 base from J, the junction kept 0 bases outside the gene matches. The CDR3 length is 15 residues. Looked up from germline, CDR1 is MNHEY and CDR2 is SVGEGT. CDR3 region: CASSYGTSGSYEQYF. CDR3 sequence (DNA): TGTGCCAGCAGTTACGGGACTAGCGGGTCCTACGAGCAGTACTTC.

This sequence joins TRBV15 and TRBJ2-2; D not resolved. With 1 base removed from V and 1 base from J, the gap between germline ends came to 4 bases. The CDR3 contains 14 residues. CDR1 is LNHNV, CDR2 YYDKDF, per germline (reference sequence). The chain's CDR3 is CATSRVGNTGELFF. The DNA for the CDR3 is TGTGCCACCAGCAGAGTCGGGAACACCGGGGAGCTGTTTTTT.

The V and J genes are TRBV25-1 and TRBJ2-5, with 8 bases identical to TRBD1. CDR1 and CDR2 (germline): MGHDK, SYGVNS. The J segment lost 4 bases and the V segment lost 8 bases, leaving 6 bases of the junction unmatched. CDR3 length: 13 amino acids. CDR3 protein: CASGSRGRETQYF. CDR3 nucleotides: TGTGCCAGCGGGAGCAGGGGGCGAGAGACCCAGTACTTC.

The chain's CDR3 is CASSQSHRNYGYTF. The DNA of the CDR3 is TGTGCCAGCAGCCAAAGTCACAGAAACTATGGCTACACCTTC. This sequence joins TRBV3-1 (or the pseudogene TRBV3-2) and TRBJ1-2; D is uncertain. Germline loops: CDR1 LGHDT, CDR2 YNNKEL (reference sequence). The CDR3 is 14 amino acids. Trimming removed 2 bases at V and 2 bases at J, with 9 bases between.

V and J are TRBV19 and TRBJ2-2, with D maybe TRBD1 (6 bases). The CDR3 extends over 14 amino acids. V dropped 5 bases and J dropped 6 bases, with 13 bases sitting between them. Germline V gene data show CDR1 as LNHDA and CDR2 as SQIVND (reference sequence). CDR3 nucleotides: TGTGCCAGTAGTCCCAGGGGTCGATCCGGGGAGCTGTTTTTT. Its protein product is CASSPRGRSGELFF.

CDR3 nucleotides: TGTGCCAGCAGCGCCCTAACAGGGAGTGGGGCCAACGTCCTGACTTTC. It codes for CASSALTGSGANVLTF. The chain employs TRBV11-2 and TRBJ2-6, with D perhaps matching TRBD1 (6 bases). The CDR3 extends over 16 amino acids. The germline gives CDR1 SGHAT, CDR2 FQNNGV. The V and J ends lost 5 bases and 3 bases respectively, with 14 bases between them.

The chain combines TRBV7-8 with TRBJ2-1; a possible D gene is TRBD1 (6 bases). V lost 2 bases to trimming and J lost 7 bases, with 18 bases between them. The CDR3 runs to 16 residues. From germline, CDR1 is SGHVS and CDR2 FQNEAQ. The chain's CDR3 is CASSLPPGTQMNEQFF. CDR3 nucleotide sequence: TGTGCCAGCAGCTTACCCCCCGGGACACAGATGAATGAGCAGTTCTTC.

This chain links TRBV6-2 or TRBV6-3 with TRBJ2-1, with 8 positions matching TRBD2. The V gene end was trimmed by 5 bases and the J gene end by 4 bases; junction bases not matched to a gene: 7. The CDR3 has 15 residues. CDR1 is MNHEY, CDR2 SVGEGT, per germline. CDR3 coding DNA: TGTGCCAGCAGTGCCTTCGCGGGGGGTTACAATGAGCAGTTCTTC. This translates into CASSAFAGGYNEQFF.

This clone was observed a single time. J is TRBJ1-1 and V is TRBV5-8; D unclear. The CDR3 loop spans 12 amino acids. V shed 4 bases and J shed 6 bases, with 10 bases lying between them. Germline values: CDR1 SGHTS, CDR2 YDEGEE. CDR3: CASSNRGAEAFF. In DNA, the CDR3 is TGTGCCAGCAGCAATCGGGGTGCTGAAGCTTTCTTT.

The table lists this clone with a count of one. V and J are TRBV28 and TRBJ1-5; 8 bases map to TRBD1. The CDR3 runs 20 residues. V lost 5 bases, J lost 1 base, and 19 bases stayed unmatched. Germline V CDR1 and CDR2: MDHEN, SYDVKM. CDR3 in amino acids: CASSNSAWTGKVASNQPQHF. The CDR3 nucleotides read TGTGCCAGCAGTAATTCCGCGTGGACAGGGAAGGTTGCCAGCAATCAGCCCCAGCATTTT. The variable domain in full, completed from reference TRBV28 and TRBJ1-5, reads DVKVTQSSRYLVKRTGEKVFLECVQDMDHENMFWYRQDPGLGLRLIYFSYDVKMKEKGDIPEGYSVSREKKERFSLILESASTNQTSMYLCASSNSAWTGKVASNQPQHFGDGTRLSIL.

The chain employs TRBV24-1 and TRBJ1-1; D call uncertain. This CDR3 is built from 15 residues. Germline CDR1 KGHDR, CDR2 SFDVKD. V dropped 4 bases and J dropped 2 bases, with 13 bases sitting between them. CDR3 loop: CATSEGGRRNTEAFF. The CDR3 region has the DNA TGTGCCACCAGTGAAGGAGGACGGAGAAACACTGAAGCTTTCTTT.

The gene calls are TRBV3-1 (or the pseudogene TRBV3-2) and TRBJ1-2; D gene uncertain. The germline V gene has CDR1 LGHDT and CDR2 YNNKEL (reference sequence). There are 12 residues in the CDR3. The ends were cut back, 1 base at V and 8 bases at J, with 8 bases in the middle. The CDR3 DNA reads TGTGCCAGCAGCCAAGGCGGTCTCGGCTACACCTTC. Amino acids: CASSQGGLGYTF.

This clone was observed a single time. This rearrangement joins TRBV21-1 to TRBJ1-6. TRBV21-1 corresponds to a pseudogene. The CDR3 contains 15 residues. The CDR3, as DNA: TGTGCCAGCAGCAAAACTCTATCACCCCATTCACCCCTCCACTTT. It yields the protein CASSKTLSPHSPLHF.

The V gene is TRBV11-3, the J gene TRBJ2-5; 7 bases line up with TRBD2. Trimming at V came to 5 bases and at J to 1 base, leaving 7 bases not matched to a gene. CDR1 and CDR2 from the germline V gene are SGHNT and YENEEA. This CDR3 is built from 15 residues. The CDR3 loop reads CASSLGGDSQETQYF. For the CDR3, the DNA is TGTGCCAGCAGCCTGGGGGGGGACTCCCAAGAGACCCAGTACTTC.

The gene calls are TRBV6-5 and TRBJ2-2, with D unresolved. CDR1 is MNHEY, CDR2 SVGAGI, per germline. Trimming shortened V by 5 bases and J by 3 bases, and 13 bases separated the two germline ends. The CDR3 consists of 15 residues. This CDR3 is CASSRGSKYTGELFF. In DNA, the CDR3 is TGTGCCAGCAGTCGCGGATCTAAATACACCGGGGAGCTGTTTTTT.

The rearrangement joins TRBV5-5 to TRBJ2-1, with D maybe TRBD2 (6 bases). CDR3 length: 14 residues. The V gene's germline CDR1 is SGHKS and CDR2 YYEKEE (reference sequence). The V gene lost 2 bases and the J gene lost 12 bases, with 18 bases spanning the gap. The CDR3 protein is CASSFPSEGAGQFF. The CDR3 nucleotides read TGTGCCAGCAGCTTTCCCTCGGAGGGAGCAGGGCAGTTCTTC.

The J gene is TRBJ1-6, the V gene TRBV6-5; D is undetermined. Trimming took 4 bases from V and 7 from J, leaving 8 bases between them. This CDR3 region has 13 residues. The germline V gene has CDR1 MNHEY and CDR2 SVGAGI. The CDR3 region is CASSLSLNSPLHF. CDR3 DNA sequence: TGTGCCAGCAGTTTGTCCTTAAATTCACCCCTCCACTTT.

This chain joins TRBV5-1 and TRBJ2-3; TRBD2 matches at 13 bases. Germline lookup yields CDR1 SGHRS and CDR2 YFSETQ. The CDR3 totals 19 residues. The J segment lost 4 bases and the V segment lost 4 bases, leaving 15 bases of the junction unmatched. CDR3 loop: CASSQGLAGAGLGSDTQYF. Written as DNA, the CDR3 is TGCGCCAGCAGCCAAGGACTAGCGGGAGCGGGGTTGGGTTCAGATACGCAGTATTTT.

This clone was seen once. This chain uses TRBV23-1 with TRBJ1-5; D is unclear. TRBV23-1 is an open reading frame whose function is uncertain. This CDR3 contains 13 residues. The V end was cut by 5 bases, the J end by 6 bases, with 11 bases between. The CDR3 reads CASSVPPGQPQHF. The DNA for the CDR3 is TGCGCCAGCAGTGTGCCCCCCGGTCAGCCCCAGCATTTT.